The 21 T cell receptor beta chains given below trace back to one sample, sequenced in a study of blood T cell repertoires in COVID-19. TCRdb keeps only in-frame clones here, not all; method: immunoSEQ multiplex PCR. The data contain 100,000 to 150,000 clones, around 83% of them singletons. The sample was peripheral blood. The receptors come from a man aged 55 to 69 with acute or convalescent COVID-19.

CDR3 in amino acids: CASSIPGGASGNTIYF. CDR3 nucleotide sequence: TGTGCCAGTAGTATACCAGGGGGCGCCTCCGGAAACACCATATATTTT. V usage is TRBV19 and J usage is TRBJ1-3; 8 bases line up with TRBD1. The trim removed 2 bases at V and 4 bases at J, leaving 7 bases unmatched. The CDR3 runs 16 residues. CDR1 LNHDA and CDR2 SQIVND come from the germline V gene (reference sequence). The full variable domain, rest sourced from reference TRBV19 and TRBJ1-3, is DGGITQSPKYLFRKEGQNVTLSCEQNLNHDAMYWYRQDPGQGLRLIYYSQIVNDFQKGDIAEGYSVSREKKESFPLTVTSAQKNPTAFYLCASSIPGGASGNTIYFGEGSWLTVV.

The chain links TRBV5-1 to TRBJ2-7, with D maybe TRBD2 (7 bases). The CDR3 is made up of 15 amino acids. Germline values: CDR1 SGHRS, CDR2 YFSETQ. V was shortened by 1 base and J by 2 bases, with 13 bases between the two germline ends. The CDR3 is CASSLLGGGTYEQYF. CDR3 nucleotides: TGCGCCAGCAGCTTGTTGGGCGGGGGCACCTACGAGCAGTACTTC.

The V gene is TRBV28, the J gene TRBJ1-2; 7 bases match TRBD1. CDR3 length: 14 amino acids. From germline, CDR1 is MDHEN and CDR2 SYDVKM. V was clipped by 6 bases and J by 3 bases; unmatched bases: 7. The CDR3 coding sequence is TGTGCCAGCAGAGCGACAGGGCTCGACTATGGCTACACCTTC. It yields the protein CASRATGLDYGYTF.

The chain couples TRBV2 to TRBJ1-5, with D possibly being TRBD1 (6 bases). Germline CDR1 and CDR2: SNHLY and FYNNEI. The CDR3 totals 15 residues. The V end was cut by 3 bases, the J end by 0 bases, with 9 bases between. This CDR3 is CASSDDRYSNQPQHF. In DNA form, the CDR3 reads TGTGCCAGCAGTGATGACAGGTATAGCAATCAGCCCCAGCATTTT.

The V gene is TRBV6-6, the J gene TRBJ2-2; 7 bases match TRBD2. Germline values: CDR1 MNHNY, CDR2 SVGAGI (reference sequence). Trimming took 6 bases from V and 3 from J; bases not matched to a gene: 10. This CDR3 spans 16 amino acids. As DNA, the CDR3 is TGTGCCAGCAGCCGCTTCGAGGGAGGGGACACCGGGGAGCTGTTTTTT. This encodes CASSRFEGGDTGELFF.

The genes are TRBV13 and TRBJ2-7, with TRBD1 matching over 7 bases. The junction had 5 bases not matched to a gene; V was cut back by 5 bases and J by 1 base. CDR1 is PRHDT and CDR2 is FYEKMQ in the germline V gene (reference sequence). This CDR3 has 14 residues. CDR3 nucleotides: TGTGCCAGCAGCCCGAAGGACAGGTCCTACGAGCAGTACTTC. The encoded protein is CASSPKDRSYEQYF.

The gene calls are TRBV5-1 and TRBJ2-4; TRBD1 is a possible D gene (7 bases). Germline-derived CDR1 and CDR2 are SGHRS and YFSETQ. V lost 0 bases and J lost 7, with 11 bases in between. This CDR3 region has 14 residues. This CDR3 reads CASSLEPGGNIQYF. CDR3 nucleotides: TGCGCCAGCAGCTTGGAGCCAGGGGGGAACATTCAGTACTTC.

The V and J genes are TRBV9 and TRBJ2-6, with D unclear. Trimming removed 0 bases from V and 4 bases from J, with 11 bases in between. From germline, CDR1 is SGDLS and CDR2 YYNGEE. The CDR3 contains 16 residues. CDR3 nucleotides: TGTGCCAGCAGCGTAGCCGAGATTTCGGGGGCCAACGTCCTGACTTTC. This encodes CASSVAEISGANVLTF.

V usage is TRBV3-1 (or the pseudogene TRBV3-2) and J usage is TRBJ1-1; tentatively, D is TRBD1 (5 bases). Trimming took 4 bases from V and 5 from J, leaving 14 bases between them. The CDR3 runs to 14 residues. Per germline, CDR1 LGHDT and CDR2 YNNKEL (reference sequence). The CDR3 DNA reads as TGTGCCAGCAGCCGTAGTGGGGGAGGGACTGAAGCTTTCTTT. Its protein product is CASSRSGGGTEAFF.

The chain has TRBV6-4 and TRBJ2-1; 9 bases fit TRBD2. J lost 8 bases, V lost 3 bases, and 8 bases had no gene match. Germline V gene sequence: CDR1 MRHNA, CDR2 SNTAGT. The CDR3 has 15 amino acids. In nucleotides, the CDR3 is TGTGCCAGCAGTGAAGAGCGCGGGAGGGCCGATGAGCAGTTCTTC. Encoded protein: CASSEERGRADEQFF.

The CDR3 DNA follows: TGTGCCAGCAGTGAATGGACTAACACCGGGGAGCTGTTTTTT. As protein: CASSEWTNTGELFF. This rearrangement joins TRBV6-4 to TRBJ2-2; maybe TRBD2 (5 bases). With 3 bases removed from V and 2 bases from J, the gap between germline ends came to 7 bases. CDR1 is MRHNA and CDR2 is SNTAGT in the germline V gene. This CDR3 has 14 amino acids.

The gene calls are TRBV28 and TRBJ1-5; TRBD1 might be the D (6 bases). The CDR3 is 14 amino acids. Deletions cut 6 bases from V and 2 bases from J, with 11 bases between. Germline V gene data show CDR1 as MDHEN and CDR2 as SYDVKM. The CDR3 region is CASSRGVGNQPQHF. Here the CDR3 DNA reads TGTGCCAGCAGCAGGGGCGTAGGCAATCAGCCCCAGCATTTT.

The rearrangement uses TRBV5-1 and TRBJ2-3; 7 bases fit TRBD1. CDR1 is SGHRS, CDR2 YFSETQ, per germline. Trimming removed 0 bases from V and 1 base from J; junction bases left unmatched: 2. The CDR3 is 15 residues long. This chain's CDR3 is CASSLGQGGTDTQYF. The CDR3 bases are TGCGCCAGCAGCTTGGGGCAGGGGGGCACAGATACGCAGTATTTT.

V is TRBV10-3 and J is TRBJ2-7; 9 bases are shared with TRBD1. The J segment lost 4 bases and the V segment lost 3 bases, leaving 4 bases of the junction unmatched. Germline CDR1 reads ENHRY; CDR2 reads SYGVKD. This CDR3 is built from 14 residues. CDR3 protein: CAISERTGEYEQYF. CDR3 coding DNA: TGTGCCATCAGTGAAAGGACAGGGGAGTACGAGCAGTACTTC.

This chain connects TRBV20-1 to TRBJ2-7, with TRBD1 identical over 9 bases. Germline loops: CDR1 DFQATT, CDR2 SNEGSKA (reference sequence). J lost 4 bases, V lost 3 bases, and 7 bases had no gene match. This CDR3 is 14 amino acids long. CDR3 in amino acids: CSASTDRGWYEQYF. As DNA, the CDR3 is TGCAGTGCTAGTACCGACAGGGGGTGGTACGAGCAGTACTTC.

V and J are TRBV5-1 and TRBJ2-5, with a weak D call TRBD2 (6 bases). CDR3 length: 16 amino acids. Trimming removed 0 bases at V and 3 bases at J, with 15 bases between. Germline V gene data show CDR1 as SGHRS and CDR2 as YFSETQ. The CDR3 reads CASSLGVGGVEETQYF. The CDR3 DNA follows: TGCGCCAGCAGCTTGGGGGTCGGGGGAGTAGAAGAGACCCAGTACTTC.

This clone was seen at least ten times. This chain uses TRBV18 with TRBJ2-2; D is possibly TRBD1 (6 bases). Between the trimmed V and J ends, which lost 5 bases and 1 base, there was a span of 17 bases. The CDR3 spans 17 residues. Looked up from germline, CDR1 is KGHSH and CDR2 is LQKENI. The CDR3 DNA reads TGTGCCAGCTCATCTCCTCCCGGGACAATGAACACCGGGGAGCTGTTTTTT. Encoded protein: CASSSPPGTMNTGELFF.

V usage is TRBV28 and J usage is TRBJ1-1; D perhaps matches TRBD1 (6 bases). The germline CDR1 and CDR2 sequences are MDHEN and SYDVKM. The V end lost 2 bases, the J end lost 11 bases, and 21 bases lay between the germline ends. The CDR3 contains 15 residues. The DNA for the CDR3 is TGTGCCAGCAGTTTAGGTACAGGGATACCTGATTGGGCTTTCTTT. It codes for CASSLGTGIPDWAFF.

The V gene is TRBV24-1, the J gene TRBJ1-2; the match to TRBD1 covers 7 bases. This CDR3 has 15 residues. Germline trimming cut 4 bases from V and 0 bases from J; bases unmatched to any gene: 4. CDR1 and CDR2 from the germline V gene are KGHDR and SFDVKD. This CDR3 is CATSEKGTANYGYTF. The CDR3 DNA reads as TGTGCCACCAGTGAGAAAGGGACAGCTAACTATGGCTACACCTTC.

This clone has a single count. The V and J genes are TRBV28 and TRBJ1-4; a possible D gene is TRBD1 (5 bases). This CDR3 is 14 amino acids long. Germline CDR1 and CDR2: MDHEN and SYDVKM. With 5 bases removed from V and 9 bases from J, the gap between germline ends came to 16 bases. DNA for the CDR3: TGTGCCAGCAGTACATCCGGGCAGGGTAAAAAACTGTTTTTT. Encoded protein: CASSTSGQGKKLFF.

The chain carries TRBV9 and TRBJ1-2; tentative D call: TRBD1 (6 bases). Trimming removed 0 bases from V and 4 bases from J, with 13 bases in between. The CDR3 is made up of 15 amino acids. Germline loops: CDR1 SGDLS, CDR2 YYNGEE. The CDR3 DNA sequence: TGTGCCAGCAGCGTAGGGAGTGGGGGCCTCTATGGCTACACCTTC. It yields the protein CASSVGSGGLYGYTF.